This record looks at one T cell receptor (beta chain) sequence and its context. This entry comes from a study of blood T cell repertoires in COVID-19. About the study: T cells, B-cell-depleted T cells, or PBMCs supplied cDNA or gDNA.

Some clones are missing from TCRdb's copy, which holds only in-frame ones; the method was immunoSEQ multiplex PCR. The data show around 300,000 clones, less than 90% seen once. The receptor comes from a woman between 65 and 79 years old with COVID-19, enrolled during active disease. Material for sequencing was peripheral blood.

The CDR3 DNA reads as TGTGCCAGCAGCGTAGGAGGTCGGACTGAAGCTTTCTTT. This codes for CASSVGGRTEAFF. The genes are TRBV9 and TRBJ1-1; D remains unclear. Trimming took 0 bases from V and 5 from J, leaving 8 bases between them. CDR3 size: 13 residues. CDR1 and CDR2 (germline): SGDLS, YYNGEE.